This T cell receptor beta chain was found in a study of blood T cell repertoires in COVID-19. Study-wide background: COVID-19 samples, acute and convalescent, were from the United States, Italy and Spain. Sample material is recorded as cDNA or gDNA derived from T cells, B-cell-depleted T cells, or PBMCs.

How the authors handled the data: For nucleated cells, counts were estimated from reference gene primer amplification. The table came from immunoSEQ multiplex PCR; TCRdb's copy has only in-frame clones and leaves some out. That table supplies the V and J calls and clone size; D and trimming were determined from the DNA. The sample has about 230,000 clones, 80% to 85% seen once. The CDR3 runs 13 residues. Germline loops: CDR1 SGHRS, CDR2 YFSETQ. Trimming took off 4 bases at V and 5 bases at J, with 12 bases between the two ends. The material sequenced was peripheral blood. The chain is built from TRBV5-1 and TRBJ2-5; D might be TRBD2 (6 bases). The clonotype was recovered from a middle-aged man with acute or convalescent COVID-19. The CDR3 DNA is TGCGCCAGCAGCATGGACTATTCGGAGACCCAGTACTTC. Translation gives CASSMDYSETQYF. The full variable domain, completed using reference TRBV5-1 and TRBJ2-5, is KAGVTQTPRYLIKTRGQQVTLSCSPISGHRSVSWYQQTPGQGLQFLFEYFSETQRNKGNFPGRFSGRQFSNSRSEMNVSTLELGDSALYLCASSMDYSETQYFGPGTRLLVL.